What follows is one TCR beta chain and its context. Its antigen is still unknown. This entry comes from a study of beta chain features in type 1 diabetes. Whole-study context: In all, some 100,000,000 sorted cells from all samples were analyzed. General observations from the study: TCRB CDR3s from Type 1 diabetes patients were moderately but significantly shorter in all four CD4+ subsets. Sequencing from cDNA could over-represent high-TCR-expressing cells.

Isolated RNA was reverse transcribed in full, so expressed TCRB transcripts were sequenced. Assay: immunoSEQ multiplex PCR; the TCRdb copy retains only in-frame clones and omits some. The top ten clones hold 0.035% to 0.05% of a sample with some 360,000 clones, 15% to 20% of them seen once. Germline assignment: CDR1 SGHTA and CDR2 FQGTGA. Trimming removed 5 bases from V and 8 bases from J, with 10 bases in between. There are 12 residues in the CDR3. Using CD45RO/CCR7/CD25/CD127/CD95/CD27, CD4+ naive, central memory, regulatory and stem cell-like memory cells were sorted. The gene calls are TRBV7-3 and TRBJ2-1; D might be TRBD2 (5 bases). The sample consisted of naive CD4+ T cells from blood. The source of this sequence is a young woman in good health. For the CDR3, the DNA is TGTGCCAGCAGCCTTACTAGTGATGAGCAGTTCTTC. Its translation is CASSLTSDEQFF. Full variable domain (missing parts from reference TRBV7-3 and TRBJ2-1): GAGVSQTPSNKVTEKGKYVELRCDPISGHTALYWYRQSLGQGPEFLIYFQGTGAADDSGLPNDRFFAVRPEGSVSTLKIQRTERGDSAVYLCASSLTSDEQFFGPGTRLTVL.